This T cell receptor (beta chain) was captured by sequencing in a study of blood T cell repertoires in COVID-19. Study-wide context: PBMCs, B-cell-depleted T cells, or T cells provided the cDNA or gDNA that made up the material.

Profiling relied on immunoSEQ multiplex PCR, and the TCRdb table lists in-frame clones only, not all of them. Among just over 300,000 clones listed, approximately 84% were seen once. The V gene end was trimmed by 2 bases and the J gene end by 5 bases; junction bases not matched to a gene: 13. Germline CDR1 and CDR2: ENHRY and SYGVKD. This CDR3 contains 17 residues. This sequence joins TRBV10-3 and TRBJ2-7, with TRBD2 matching 9 bases. The sequenced material came from PBMCs or T cells enriched from blood (not recorded which). The clonotype originates from a young man who had recovered from COVID-19. CDR3 region: CAISEGIIAGAPHEQYF. CDR3 in DNA: TGTGCCATCAGTGAGGGGATAATAGCGGGGGCCCCCCACGAGCAGTACTTC.